This T cell receptor (beta chain) was identified during a study of cytomegalovirus exposure and HLA in healthy donors. A note on this clone: The antigen is undetermined.

Each donor was healthy, and each was a bone marrow donor. This CDR3 contains 16 residues. After removal of 2 bases from V and 4 bases from J, the junction contained 6 bases not matched to a gene. From germline, CDR1 is SGHVS and CDR2 FQNEAQ. The PCR employed 60 Vbeta primers together with 13 Jbeta primers. Data came from immunoSEQ multiplex PCR; TCRdb stores just in-frame clones and leaves some out. The sample shows about 180,000 clones, roughly 81% of them seen only once. The study's findings and limits: Among the most significant clusters, several appeared linked to common viral pathogens in a later analysis. TRBV6-2, TRBV6-3 and other indistinguishable V segments were excluded. What TCR beta sequences reportedly achieved was accurate prediction of HLA-A and HLA-B alleles in most subjects.

The chain joins TRBV7-8 to TRBJ1-3; 9 bases align to TRBD1. Sequencing used PBMCs. This receptor was obtained from a woman under 30 in good health and CMV-seropositive. The CDR3 is CASSLRPGQGGNTIYF. DNA of the CDR3: TGTGCCAGCAGCTTACGTCCGGGACAGGGAGGAAACACCATATATTTT.